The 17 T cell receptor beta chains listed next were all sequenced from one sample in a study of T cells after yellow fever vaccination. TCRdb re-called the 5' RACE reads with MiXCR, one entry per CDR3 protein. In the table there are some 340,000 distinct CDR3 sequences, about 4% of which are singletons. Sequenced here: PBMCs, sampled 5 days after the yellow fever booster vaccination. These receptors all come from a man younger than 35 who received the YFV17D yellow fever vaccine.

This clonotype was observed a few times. The CDR3 DNA reads as TGTGCCAGCAGCTTAGAGTCTGGTTATAGCAATCAGCCCCAGCATTTT. Its protein product is CASSLESGYSNQPQHF. This sequence joins TRBV7-9 and TRBJ1-5; D gene ambiguous. Trimming removed 1 base at V and 0 bases at J, with 10 bases between. The CDR3 is 16 amino acids. Germline V gene data show CDR1 as SEHNR and CDR2 as FQNEAQ (reference sequence). Using reference TRBV7-9 and TRBJ1-5 for the parts outside the CDR3, the full variable domain is DTGVSQNPRHKITKRGQNVTFRCDPISEHNRLYWYRQTLGQGPEFLTYFQNEAQLEKSRLLSDRFSAERPKGSFSTLEIQRTEQGDSAMYLCASSLESGYSNQPQHFGDGTRLSIL.

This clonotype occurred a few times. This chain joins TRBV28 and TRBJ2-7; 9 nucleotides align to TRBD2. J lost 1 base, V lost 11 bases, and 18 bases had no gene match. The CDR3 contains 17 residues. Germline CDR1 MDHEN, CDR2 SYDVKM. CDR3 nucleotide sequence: TGTGCCGCTCAACCCAGCGGGGGGAGGGGGGAATCCTACGAGCAGTACGTC. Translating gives CAAQPSGGRGESYEQYV.

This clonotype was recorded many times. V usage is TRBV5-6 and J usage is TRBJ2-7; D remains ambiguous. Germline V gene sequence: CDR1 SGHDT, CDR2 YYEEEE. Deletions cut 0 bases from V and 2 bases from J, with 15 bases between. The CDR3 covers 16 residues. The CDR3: CASSLGGRSGAYEQYF. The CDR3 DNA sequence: TGTGCCAGCAGCTTGGGCGGTAGGAGTGGCGCCTACGAGCAGTACTTC. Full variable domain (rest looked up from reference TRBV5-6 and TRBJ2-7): DAGVTQSPTHLIKTRGQQVTLRCSPKSGHDTVSWYQQALGQGPQFIFQYYEEEERQRGNFPDRFSGHQFPNYSSELNVNALLLGDSALYLCASSLGGRSGAYEQYFGPGTRLTVT.

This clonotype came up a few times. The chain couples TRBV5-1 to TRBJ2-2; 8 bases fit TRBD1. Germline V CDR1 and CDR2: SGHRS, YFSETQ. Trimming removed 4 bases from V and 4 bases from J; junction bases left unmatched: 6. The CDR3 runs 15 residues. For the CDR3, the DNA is TGCGCCAGCAGCGTGGACAGGGTTCTCACCGGGGAGCTGTTTTTT. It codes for CASSVDRVLTGELFF.

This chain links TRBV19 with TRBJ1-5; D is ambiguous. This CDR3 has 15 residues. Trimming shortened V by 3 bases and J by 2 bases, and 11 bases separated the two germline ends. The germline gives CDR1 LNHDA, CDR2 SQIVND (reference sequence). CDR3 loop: CASSIPGRGNQPQHF. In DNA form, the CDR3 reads TGTGCCAGTAGTATCCCGGGCCGGGGCAATCAGCCCCAGCATTTT.

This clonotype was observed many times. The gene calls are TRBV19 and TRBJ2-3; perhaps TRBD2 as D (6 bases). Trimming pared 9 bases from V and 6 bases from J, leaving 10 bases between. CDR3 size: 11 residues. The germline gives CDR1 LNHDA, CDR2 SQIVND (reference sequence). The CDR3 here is CASSRGDTQYF. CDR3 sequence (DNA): TGTGCCAGCAGCCGGGGGGATACGCAGTATTTT. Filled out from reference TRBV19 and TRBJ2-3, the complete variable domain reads DGGITQSPKYLFRKEGQNVTLSCEQNLNHDAMYWYRQDPGQGLRLIYYSQIVNDFQKGDIAEGYSVSREKKESFPLTVTSAQKNPTAFYLCASSRGDTQYFGPGTRLTVL.

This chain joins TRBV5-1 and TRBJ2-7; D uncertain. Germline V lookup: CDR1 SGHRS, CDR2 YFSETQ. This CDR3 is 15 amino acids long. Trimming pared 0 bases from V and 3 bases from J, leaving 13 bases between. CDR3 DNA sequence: TGCGCCAGCAGCTTGGGAGTCAGGTCCAACTACGAGCAGTACTTC. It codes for CASSLGVRSNYEQYF.

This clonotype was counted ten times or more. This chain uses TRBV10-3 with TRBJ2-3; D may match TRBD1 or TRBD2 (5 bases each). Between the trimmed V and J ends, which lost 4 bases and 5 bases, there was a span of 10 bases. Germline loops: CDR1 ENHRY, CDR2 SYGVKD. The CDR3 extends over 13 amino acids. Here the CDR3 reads CAISGGVGDTQYF. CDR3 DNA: TGTGCCATCAGTGGAGGGGTTGGAGATACGCAGTATTTT.

The CDR3 protein is CASTPGRTFYNSPLHF. The CDR3 bases are TGTGCCAGCACCCCGGGGCGCACTTTTTATAATTCACCCCTCCACTTT. This chain connects TRBV28 to TRBJ1-6; TRBD1 is a possible D gene (5 bases). Trimming removed 7 bases at V and 4 bases at J, with 17 bases between. This CDR3 contains 16 residues. Looked up from germline, CDR1 is MDHEN and CDR2 is SYDVKM.

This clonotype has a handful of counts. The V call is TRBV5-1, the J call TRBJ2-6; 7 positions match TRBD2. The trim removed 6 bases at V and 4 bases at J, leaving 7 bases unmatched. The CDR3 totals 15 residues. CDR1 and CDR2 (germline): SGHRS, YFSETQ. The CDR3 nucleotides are TGCGCCAGCACCCCTGGGGGGGACGGGGCCAACGTCCTGACTTTC. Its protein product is CASTPGGDGANVLTF.

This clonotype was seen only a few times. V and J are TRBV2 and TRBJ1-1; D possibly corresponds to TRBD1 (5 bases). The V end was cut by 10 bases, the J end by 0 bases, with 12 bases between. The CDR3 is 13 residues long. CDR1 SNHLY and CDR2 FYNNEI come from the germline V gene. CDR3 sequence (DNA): TGTGCCAACCCAGCGACAGTGAACACTGAAGCTTTCTTT. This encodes CANPATVNTEAFF.

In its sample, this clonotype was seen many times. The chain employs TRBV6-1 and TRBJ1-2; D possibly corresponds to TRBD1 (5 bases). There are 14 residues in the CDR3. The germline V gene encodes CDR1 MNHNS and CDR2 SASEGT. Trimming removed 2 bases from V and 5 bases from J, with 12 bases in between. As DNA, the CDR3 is TGTGCCAGCAGTGAATTGGGGCTTGATTATGGCTACACCTTC. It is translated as CASSELGLDYGYTF.

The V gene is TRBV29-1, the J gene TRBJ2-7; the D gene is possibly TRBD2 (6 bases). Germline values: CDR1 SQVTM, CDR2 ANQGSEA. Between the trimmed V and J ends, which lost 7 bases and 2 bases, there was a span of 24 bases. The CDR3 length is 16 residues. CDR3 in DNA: TGCAGCGCTGCTCCAGGTGCGGGGACCGACACCTACGAGCAGTACGTC. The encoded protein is CSAAPGAGTDTYEQYV.

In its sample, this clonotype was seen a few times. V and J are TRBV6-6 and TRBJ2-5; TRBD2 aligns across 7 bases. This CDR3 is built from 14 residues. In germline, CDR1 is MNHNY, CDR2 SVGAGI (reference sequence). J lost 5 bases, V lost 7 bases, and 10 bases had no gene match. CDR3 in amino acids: CASNTLAGLETQYF. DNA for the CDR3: TGTGCCAGCAATACTTTAGCGGGTCTGGAGACCCAGTACTTC.

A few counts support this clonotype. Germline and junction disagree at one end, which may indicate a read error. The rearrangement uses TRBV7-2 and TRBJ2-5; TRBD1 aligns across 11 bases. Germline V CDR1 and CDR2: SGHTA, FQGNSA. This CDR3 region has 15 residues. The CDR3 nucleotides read TGTGCCAGCAGTCCCTTCTCAGGACAGGGGGCGCTACTGGACTTC. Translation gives CASSPFSGQGALLDF.

The CDR3 region is CASSRYRGNYGYTF. CDR3 nucleotide sequence: TGTGCCAGTAGTCGCTACAGGGGCAACTATGGCTACACCTTC. The chain couples TRBV19 to TRBJ1-2; 7 positions agree with TRBD1. Germline trimming cut 5 bases from V and 2 bases from J; bases unmatched to any gene: 5. Germline CDR1 is LNHDA and CDR2 is SQIVND (reference sequence). The CDR3 has 14 residues.

The CDR3 nucleotides read TGTGCCAGCAGCCCCGACAGGGGGCAGGGGGCCCAGCATTTT. It translates to CASSPDRGQGAQHF. The chain has TRBV3-1 and TRBJ1-5; the match to TRBD1 covers 10 bases. J lost 11 bases, V lost 4 bases, and 8 bases had no gene match. CDR3 length: 14 amino acids. The germline CDR1 and CDR2 sequences are LGHDT and YNNKEL (reference sequence).